This T cell receptor (beta chain) appears in the sequencing data of a study of spatial heterogeneity in lung cancer. In the study overall: Consistent detection of more beta-chain than alpha-chain sequences was observed. Correlation of TCR transcript counts in tumor regions with a T cell module score from matched bulk RNA-seq was strong. Raw reads contained each unique TCR and UMI combination more than ten times on average.

The length of the CDR3 is 13 residues. The germline CDR1 and CDR2 sequences are SGHDN and FVKESK. Germline trimming cut 0 bases from V and 13 bases from J; bases unmatched to any gene: 4. Documented time point: sample taken at primary tumor resection. Every cDNA TCR molecule received its own unique molecular identifier. TCRdb reprocessed the 5' RACE reads with MiXCR, giving one entry per CDR3 protein. Here the sample spans some 7,000 distinct CDR3 sequences, 6.5% to 7% being singletons. Study-level results: It was found that expanded intratumoral alpha and beta TCR counts tracked tumor mutation counts.

Judged by abundance, this clonotype is medium-sized. The antigen is unknown. This receptor was identified in a male donor with early-stage non-small cell lung cancer. Sequencing used lung tumor tissue, obtained at surgery. The chain employs TRBV14 and TRBJ2-1, with 9 bases fitting TRBD2. In DNA form, the CDR3 reads TGTGCCAGCAGCCAAGATGCGCTAGCGGGACAGTTCTTC. Its protein product is CASSQDALAGQFF. The full variable domain, in which reference TRBV14 and TRBJ2-1 provide the parts outside the CDR3, is EAGVTQFPSHSVIEKGQTVTLRCDPISGHDNLYWYRRVMGKEIKFLLHFVKESKQDESGMPNNRFLAERTGGTYSTLKVQPAELEDSGVYFCASSQDALAGQFFGPGTRLTVL.